Shown below are 14 T cell receptor beta chains from a single sample sequenced in a study of CD8+ T cells in alopecia areata. Sample treatment: oral pan-JAK inhibitor, 5-10 mg twice daily. Reverse transcription of extracted RNA yielded cDNA, which provided the sequencing template. Clones were sequenced by immunoSEQ multiplex PCR, and TCRdb holds only the in-frame ones, with some missing. The sample records about 280,000 clones, about 62% being singletons. This specimen consisted of CD4+ T cells sorted from blood, obtained at week 24, from a patient treated with tofacitinib. The receptors were sampled from a human donor with alopecia areata.

The J gene is TRBJ2-7, the V gene TRBV7-9; D is ambiguous. The CDR3 runs to 15 residues. Trimming removed 5 bases from V and 0 bases from J, with 14 bases in between. In germline, CDR1 is SEHNR, CDR2 FQNEAQ (reference sequence). In nucleotides, the CDR3 is TGTGCCAGCAGCCCGGGTGGGCTACGCTCCTACGAGCAGTACTTC. Amino acid sequence: CASSPGGLRSYEQYF.

This clone was observed a handful of times. The chain is built from TRBV29-1 and TRBJ2-3; D uncertain. CDR1 is SQVTM, CDR2 ANQGSEA, per germline. This CDR3 spans 12 amino acids. Deletions cut 6 bases from V and 2 bases from J, with 9 bases between. In nucleotides, the CDR3 is TGCAGCGTGGAATTGACCACAGATACGCAGTATTTT. This gives the protein CSVELTTDTQYF.

As concerns this clone: Other DNA sequences in this specimen translate into the identical CDR3. This chain uses TRBV29-1 with TRBJ2-7; D call uncertain. V lost 5 bases, J lost 3 bases, and 5 bases lay in between. Germline V lookup: CDR1 SQVTM, CDR2 ANQGSEA. The CDR3 is 10 residues long. The CDR3 nucleotides are TGCAGCGTTCGCGGCTACGAGCAGTACTTC. Residues: CSVRGYEQYF.

This clone occurred once. The CDR3 sequence is CASSLAAGLLGNEQFF. DNA for the CDR3: TGTGCCAGCAGCTTAGCAGCGGGACTTTTGGGCAATGAGCAGTTCTTC. The genes are TRBV7-9 and TRBJ2-1; 7 bases fit TRBD2. Germline-derived CDR1 and CDR2 are SEHNR and FQNEAQ (reference sequence). Unmatched junction bases numbered 8, after V lost 0 bases and J lost 6 bases. This CDR3 is 16 amino acids long.

The chain uses TRBV5-4 and TRBJ2-5; D gene ambiguous. The length of the CDR3 is 15 residues. V was clipped by 0 bases and J by 5 bases, with 14 bases between them. CDR1 is SGHNT and CDR2 is YYREEE in the germline V gene (reference sequence). CDR3 loop: CASSLEGNLGETQYF. CDR3 nucleotide sequence: TGTGCCAGCAGCTTGGAAGGGAATCTAGGGGAGACCCAGTACTTC.

This chain links TRBV30 with TRBJ1-6, with 7 bases lining up with TRBD1. In germline, CDR1 is GTSNPN, CDR2 SVGIG (reference sequence). The CDR3 consists of 16 residues. Trimming removed 4 bases from V and 5 bases from J; junction bases left unmatched: 11. This CDR3 reads CAWNRGRRVDNSPLHF. The DNA of the CDR3 is TGTGCCTGGAACAGGGGTCGCAGGGTTGATAATTCACCCCTCCACTTT.

This clone came up once. The chain uses TRBV30 and TRBJ1-2; D gene uncertain. V gave up 1 base and J gave up 3 bases, with 21 bases separating them. Germline assignment: CDR1 GTSNPN and CDR2 SVGIG (reference sequence). This CDR3 has 17 residues. DNA for the CDR3: TGTGCCTGGAGTGCGTCTTTAGACCTGTCTCGGGACTATGGCTACACCTTC. Translation gives CAWSASLDLSRDYGYTF.

The rearrangement joins TRBV4-3 to TRBJ2-5; 9 nucleotides line up with TRBD1. This CDR3 contains 14 residues. CDR1 and CDR2 from the germline V gene are LGHNA and YSLEER. V shed 4 bases, J shed 5 bases, and the junction held 5 bases outside the gene matches. CDR3 residues: CASSRTGGLETQYF. DNA of the CDR3: TGCGCCAGCAGCCGCACAGGGGGCCTGGAGACCCAGTACTTC.

This clone occurred once. The chain recombines TRBV7-9 with TRBJ1-2; 9 nucleotides agree with TRBD1. There are 13 residues in the CDR3. J lost 6 bases, V lost 3 bases, and 2 bases had no gene match. CDR1 SEHNR and CDR2 FQNEAQ come from the germline V gene (reference sequence). The CDR3 sequence: CASSFGDRDGYTF. The CDR3 DNA reads TGTGCCAGCAGCTTTGGGGACAGGGATGGCTACACCTTC.

The chain joins TRBV7-6 to TRBJ2-1; 11 positions agree with TRBD2. The junction had 3 bases not matched to a gene; V was cut back by 3 bases and J by 5 bases. CDR3 length: 15 residues. Germline lookup yields CDR1 SGHVS and CDR2 FNYEAQ. As DNA, the CDR3 is TGTGCCAGCAGCTTCTCTAGCGGGGGGAACAATGAGCAGTTCTTC. Translated, it gives CASSFSSGGNNEQFF.

V is TRBV2 and J is TRBJ2-1, with TRBD2 matching 9 bases. V shed 10 bases and J 2 bases; nucleotides not matched to a gene: 3. Germline CDR1 is SNHLY and CDR2 is FYNNEI. The CDR3 extends over 13 amino acids. CDR3 region: CATAGGPYNEQFF. The CDR3 DNA reads as TGTGCCACCGCGGGGGGGCCCTACAATGAGCAGTTCTTC.

The chain joins TRBV11-1 to TRBJ1-1; 7 bases line up with TRBD1. The CDR3 sequence is 17 residues long. Unmatched junction bases numbered 10, after V lost 2 bases and J lost 1 base. From germline, CDR1 is SGHAT and CDR2 FQDESV (reference sequence). The CDR3 loop reads CASSLRAPRQGNTEAFF. The CDR3 DNA sequence: TGTGCCAGCAGCTTAAGGGCGCCTCGACAGGGGAACACTGAAGCTTTCTTT.

The J gene is TRBJ2-7, the V gene TRBV10-2; TRBD2 is a possible D gene (5 bases). The V gene's germline CDR1 is WSHSY and CDR2 SAAADI. V lost 4 bases and J 5 bases, leaving 9 bases between the germline ends. The CDR3 totals 12 residues. CDR3 residues: CASSGSADEQYF. The CDR3 nucleotides are TGCGCCAGCAGTGGGTCAGCGGACGAGCAGTACTTC.

This clone has just one count. This sequence joins TRBV7-9 and TRBJ2-7; the D is unclear. Trimming cost V 1 base and J 6 bases, with 10 bases left between them. The CDR3 extends over 13 amino acids. CDR1 is SEHNR and CDR2 is FQNEAQ in the germline V gene (reference sequence). In DNA form, the CDR3 reads TGTGCCAGCAGCTTAGAAGGGCTAGGCGAGCAGTACTTC. It codes for CASSLEGLGEQYF.